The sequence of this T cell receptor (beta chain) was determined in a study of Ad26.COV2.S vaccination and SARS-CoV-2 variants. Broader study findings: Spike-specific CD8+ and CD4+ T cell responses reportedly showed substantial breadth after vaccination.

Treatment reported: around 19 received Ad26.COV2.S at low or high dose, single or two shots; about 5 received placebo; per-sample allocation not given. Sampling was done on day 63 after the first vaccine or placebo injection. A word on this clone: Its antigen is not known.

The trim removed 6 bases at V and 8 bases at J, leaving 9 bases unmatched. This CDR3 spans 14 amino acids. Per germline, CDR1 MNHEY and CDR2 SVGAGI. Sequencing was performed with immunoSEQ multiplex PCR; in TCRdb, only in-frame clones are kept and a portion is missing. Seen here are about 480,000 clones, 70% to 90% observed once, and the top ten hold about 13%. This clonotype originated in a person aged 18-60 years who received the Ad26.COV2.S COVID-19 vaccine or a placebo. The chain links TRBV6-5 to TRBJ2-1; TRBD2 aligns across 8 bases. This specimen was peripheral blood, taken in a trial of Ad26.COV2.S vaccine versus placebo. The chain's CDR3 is CASSGTRGFDEQFF. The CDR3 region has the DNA TGTGCCAGCAGCGGGACTAGGGGTTTCGATGAGCAGTTCTTC.